This T cell receptor beta chain was sequenced in a study of cytotoxic CD8 clonotypes in ibrutinib-treated CLL. Study details: Results showed around 25 partial and 2 complete responses; following median about 68 months, around 14 remained remitted, roughly 12 advanced. Points from the study as a whole: Clonality climbed at ibrutinib response, then dropped toward baseline at progression.

This CDR3 spans 13 amino acids. Germline-derived CDR1 and CDR2 are GTSNPN and SVGIG (reference sequence). V was trimmed by 4 bases and J by 7 bases, leaving 16 bases between them. Worth noting for this clone: Its target is unknown.

The intended depth for sequencing was 1 in 200,000 to 1 in 1 million T cells. Only in-frame clones appear in the TCRdb table, and some are missing; sequencing was by immunoSEQ multiplex PCR. The table includes over 70,000 clones, roughly 86% detected once. The sample was PBMCs, taken before ibrutinib treatment. This clonotype was sampled from a human donor with chronic lymphocytic leukemia. This chain links TRBV30 with TRBJ1-2; D may be TRBD1 (5 bases). CDR3 bases: TGTGCCTGGATAGGTCAGGGAGTACGTGGCTACACCTTC. Translating gives CAWIGQGVRGYTF. The entire variable domain, with the rest obtained from reference TRBV30 and TRBJ1-2, is as follows: SQTIHQWPATLVQPVGSPLSLECTVEGTSNPNLYWYRQAAGRGLQLLFYSVGIGQISSEVPQNLSASRPQDRQFILSSKKLLLSDSGFYLCAWIGQGVRGYTFGSGTRLTVV.